This is a list of T cell receptor beta chains from one sample in a study of identical twins. Each CDR3 protein is one row after TCRdb ran MiXCR on the 5' RACE reads. Found here are approximately 300,000 distinct CDR3 sequences, roughly 10% of them singletons; the top ten hold under 7.5%. The same specimen was also included in a second study, on yellow fever vaccine responses in identical twins.

Material for sequencing was CD8+ T cells sorted from blood. These receptors originate from a woman under 30 in good health. Each CDR3 is given with its conserved first and last residue. The D gene is left open where the match is weak. Rows may omit the clone size; those that give it use once, few, many or a size class.

abundance: many; d_gene: -; j_gene: TRBJ1-1; v_gene: TRBV7-9; CDR3aa: CASSVVAGTEAFF; CDR3nt: TGTGCCAGCAGCGTAGTGGCGGGAACTGAAGCTTTCTTT
abundance: many; d_gene: -; j_gene: TRBJ2-1; v_gene: TRBV27; CDR3aa: CASSLSRYNEQFF; CDR3nt: TGTGCCAGCAGTTTATCACGGTACAATGAGCAGTTCTTC
abundance: few; d_gene: -; j_gene: TRBJ2-3; v_gene: TRBV9; CDR3aa: CASSSEGLTDTQYF; CDR3nt: TGTGCCAGCAGCTCCGAGGGGCTCACAGATACGCAGTATTTT
abundance: few; d_gene: TRBD1; j_gene: TRBJ2-7; v_gene: TRBV29-1; CDR3aa: CSVVYRGYEQYF; CDR3nt: TGCAGCGTTGTCTACAGGGGCTACGAGCAGTACTTC
abundance: -; d_gene: -; j_gene: TRBJ1-3; v_gene: TRBV29-1; CDR3aa: CSVVTDSGNTIYF; CDR3nt: TGCAGCGTGGTAACAGACTCTGGAAACACCATATATTTT
abundance: many; d_gene: -; j_gene: TRBJ2-7; v_gene: TRBV2; CDR3aa: CASGAYEQYF; CDR3nt: TGTGCCAGCGGGGCCTACGAGCAGTACTTC
abundance: many; d_gene: TRBD1; j_gene: TRBJ2-7; v_gene: TRBV7-9; CDR3aa: CASSSGQVTYEQYF; CDR3nt: TGTGCCAGCAGCTCGGGACAGGTCACCTACGAGCAGTACTTC
abundance: few; d_gene: -; j_gene: TRBJ2-1; v_gene: TRBV2; CDR3aa: CASLGQSSYNEQFF; CDR3nt: TGTGCCAGCCTAGGCCAGAGCTCCTACAATGAGCAGTTCTTC
abundance: -; d_gene: -; j_gene: TRBJ2-5; v_gene: TRBV12-3/TRBV12-4; CDR3aa: CASSARTVQETQYF; CDR3nt: TGTGCCAGCAGCGCCAGGACAGTTCAAGAGACCCAGTACTTC
abundance: -; d_gene: TRBD2; j_gene: TRBJ2-1; v_gene: TRBV7-9; CDR3aa: CASSLASGGPVYEQFF; CDR3nt: TGTGCCAGCAGCTTAGCGAGCGGGGGGCCGGTATATGAGCAGTTCTTC
abundance: few; d_gene: TRBD1; j_gene: TRBJ1-1; v_gene: TRBV6-5; CDR3aa: CASSPGGTGPFF; CDR3nt: TGTGCCAGCAGTCCAGGGGGCACAGGCCCTTTCTTT
abundance: few; d_gene: TRBD2; j_gene: TRBJ2-3; v_gene: TRBV9; CDR3aa: CASSVPSGGTDTQYF; CDR3nt: TGTGCCAGCAGCGTTCCTAGCGGGGGAACAGATACGCAGTATTTT
abundance: many; d_gene: TRBD1; j_gene: TRBJ2-1; v_gene: TRBV4-3; CDR3aa: CASSQDRTGYNEQFF; CDR3nt: TGCGCCAGCAGCCAAGATCGGACAGGATACAATGAGCAGTTCTTC
abundance: -; d_gene: TRBD2; j_gene: TRBJ2-3; v_gene: TRBV29-1; CDR3aa: CSVETSGWPDTQYF; CDR3nt: TGCAGCGTTGAAACTAGCGGGTGGCCAGATACGCAGTATTTT
abundance: -; d_gene: -; j_gene: TRBJ2-3; v_gene: TRBV4-1; CDR3aa: CASSQDWAVADTQYF; CDR3nt: TGCGCCAGCAGCCAAGATTGGGCGGTGGCAGATACGCAGTATTTT
abundance: many; d_gene: TRBD1; j_gene: TRBJ2-4; v_gene: TRBV11-2; CDR3aa: CASSLGQGLAKNIQYF; CDR3nt: TGTGCCAGCAGCTTAGGACAGGGGTTAGCCAAAAACATTCAGTACTTC
abundance: once; d_gene: -; j_gene: TRBJ2-7; v_gene: TRBV2; CDR3aa: CASRPGLAILTYEQYF; CDR3nt: TGTGCCAGCAGGCCGGGTCTAGCGATCCTCACCTACGAGCAGTACTTC
abundance: many; d_gene: -; j_gene: TRBJ1-1; v_gene: TRBV29-1; CDR3aa: CSVEGGGTEAFF; CDR3nt: TGCAGCGTTGAAGGTGGGGGAACTGAAGCTTTCTTT
abundance: -; d_gene: -; j_gene: TRBJ1-1; v_gene: TRBV12-5; CDR3aa: CASGLGTANTEAFF; CDR3nt: TGTGCTAGTGGTTTGGGGACAGCTAACACTGAAGCTTTCTTT
abundance: many; d_gene: -; j_gene: TRBJ1-1; v_gene: TRBV5-1; CDR3aa: CASGLTAGNTEAFF; CDR3nt: TGCGCCAGCGGCCTGACGGCCGGAAACACTGAAGCTTTCTTT
abundance: -; d_gene: TRBD2; j_gene: TRBJ2-1; v_gene: TRBV9; CDR3aa: CASSVSGGAGDEQFF; CDR3nt: TGTGCCAGCAGCGTTAGCGGGGGGGCAGGTGATGAGCAGTTCTTC
abundance: -; d_gene: -; j_gene: TRBJ2-5; v_gene: TRBV6-1; CDR3aa: CASSEWIGNQETQYF; CDR3nt: TGTGCCAGCAGTGAATGGATCGGTAATCAAGAGACCCAGTACTTC
abundance: few; d_gene: TRBD1; j_gene: TRBJ2-7; v_gene: TRBV20-1; CDR3aa: CSARTGTSYEQYF; CDR3nt: TGCAGTGCTCGGACAGGTACCTCCTACGAGCAGTACTTC
abundance: -; d_gene: -; j_gene: TRBJ2-7; v_gene: TRBV4-2; CDR3aa: CASSQDPAPYEQYF; CDR3nt: TGTGCCAGCAGCCAAGATCCGGCCCCCTACGAGCAGTACTTC
abundance: many; d_gene: -; j_gene: TRBJ1-5; v_gene: TRBV12-3/TRBV12-4; CDR3aa: CARPDDQPQHF; CDR3nt: TGTGCCAGGCCGGATGATCAGCCCCAGCATTTT
abundance: many; d_gene: -; j_gene: TRBJ2-3; v_gene: TRBV12-3/TRBV12-4; CDR3aa: CASSSIDTQYF; CDR3nt: TGTGCCAGCAGTTCGATAGATACGCAGTATTTT
abundance: many; d_gene: -; j_gene: TRBJ2-6; v_gene: TRBV2; CDR3aa: CASSGFTSPGLSGANVLTF; CDR3nt: TGTGCCAGCAGTGGGTTTACGAGTCCAGGTCTCTCTGGGGCCAACGTCCTGACTTTC
abundance: few; d_gene: -; j_gene: TRBJ2-1; v_gene: TRBV2; CDR3aa: CASMGRQQFF; CDR3nt: TGTGCCAGCATGGGTAGACAGCAGTTCTTC
abundance: -; d_gene: TRBD1; j_gene: TRBJ2-3; v_gene: TRBV29-1; CDR3aa: CSVEDPPENRGETQYF; CDR3nt: TGCAGCGTTGAAGATCCCCCGGAGAACAGGGGAGAGACGCAGTATTTT
abundance: -; d_gene: -; j_gene: TRBJ2-1; v_gene: TRBV24-1; CDR3aa: CATSGVSSSYNEQFF; CDR3nt: TGTGCCACCAGCGGAGTATCTAGCTCCTACAATGAGCAGTTCTTC
abundance: -; d_gene: TRBD2; j_gene: TRBJ2-5; v_gene: TRBV5-7; CDR3aa: CASSLNPSGGQETQYF; CDR3nt: TGTGCCAGCAGCTTGAACCCTAGCGGGGGCCAAGAGACCCAGTACTTC
abundance: many; d_gene: TRBD1; j_gene: TRBJ2-1; v_gene: TRBV28; CDR3aa: CASSYQTGGSNNEQFF; CDR3nt: TGTGCCAGCAGTTACCAAACAGGGGGCAGTAACAATGAGCAGTTCTTC
abundance: few; d_gene: TRBD2; j_gene: TRBJ2-7; v_gene: TRBV4-1; CDR3aa: CASSPFAGTSGIYEQYF; CDR3nt: TGCGCCAGCAGCCCGTTTGCGGGGACTAGCGGGATATACGAGCAGTACTTC
abundance: many; d_gene: -; j_gene: TRBJ1-5; v_gene: TRBV6-2/TRBV6-3; CDR3aa: CASAVSRDHQPQHF; CDR3nt: TGTGCCAGCGCCGTCTCCAGGGACCATCAGCCCCAGCATTTT
abundance: few; d_gene: -; j_gene: TRBJ2-1; v_gene: TRBV7-9; CDR3aa: CASSSGTPRWDEQFF; CDR3nt: TGTGCCAGCAGCTCCGGGACCCCTAGATGGGATGAGCAGTTCTTC
abundance: -; d_gene: TRBD2; j_gene: TRBJ2-2; v_gene: TRBV28; CDR3aa: CASSPFPSGMNTGELFF; CDR3nt: TGTGCCAGCAGTCCCTTCCCTAGCGGGATGAACACCGGGGAGCTGTTTTTT
abundance: few; d_gene: -; j_gene: TRBJ2-7; v_gene: TRBV20-1; CDR3aa: CSARDLYSYEQYF; CDR3nt: TGCAGTGCTAGAGATTTGTACTCCTACGAGCAGTACTTC
abundance: few; d_gene: -; j_gene: TRBJ2-2; v_gene: TRBV30; CDR3aa: CAWSGPTGELFF; CDR3nt: TGTGCCTGGAGTGGTCCGACCGGGGAGCTGTTTTTT
abundance: -; d_gene: -; j_gene: TRBJ1-5; v_gene: TRBV24-1; CDR3aa: CATSDLEFNQPQHF; CDR3nt: TGTGCCACCAGTGATTTGGAGTTCAATCAGCCCCAGCATTTT
abundance: few; d_gene: TRBD2; j_gene: TRBJ2-3; v_gene: TRBV3-1; CDR3aa: CASSHLAGAGTDTQYF; CDR3nt: TGTGCCAGCAGCCACCTAGCGGGGGCCGGCACAGATACGCAGTATTTT
abundance: few; d_gene: -; j_gene: TRBJ2-1; v_gene: TRBV7-6; CDR3aa: CASSSGSSIEQFF; CDR3nt: TGTGCCAGCAGCTCTGGATCTTCGATTGAGCAGTTCTTC
abundance: few; d_gene: TRBD1; j_gene: TRBJ2-7; v_gene: TRBV27; CDR3aa: CASGRDSNLYEQYF; CDR3nt: TGTGCCAGCGGAAGGGACAGCAACCTCTACGAGCAGTACTTC
abundance: -; d_gene: TRBD2; j_gene: TRBJ2-7; v_gene: TRBV7-9; CDR3aa: CASSFPLAGRHEQYF; CDR3nt: TGTGCCAGCAGCTTTCCTCTAGCGGGGCGCCACGAGCAGTACTTC
abundance: -; d_gene: -; j_gene: TRBJ1-1; v_gene: TRBV7-9; CDR3aa: CASSPSADTEAFF; CDR3nt: TGTGCCAGCAGCCCCTCGGCGGACACTGAAGCTTTCTTT
abundance: many; d_gene: TRBD2; j_gene: TRBJ2-1; v_gene: TRBV6-5; CDR3aa: CASSYQTSGGPPFYNEQFF; CDR3nt: TGTGCCAGCAGTTACCAGACTAGCGGGGGGCCGCCATTTTACAATGAGCAGTTCTTC
abundance: -; d_gene: -; j_gene: TRBJ2-7; v_gene: TRBV16; CDR3aa: CASSQLSVEQYF; CDR3nt: TGTGCCAGCAGCCAATTAAGCGTTGAGCAGTACTTC
abundance: -; d_gene: -; j_gene: TRBJ2-7; v_gene: TRBV5-6; CDR3aa: CASSLASGEEQYF; CDR3nt: TGTGCCAGCAGCTTGGCGTCAGGGGAGGAGCAGTACTTC
abundance: many; d_gene: -; j_gene: TRBJ2-1; v_gene: TRBV12-3/TRBV12-4; CDR3aa: CASSFLTEYNEQFF; CDR3nt: TGTGCCAGCAGTTTCCTGACAGAATACAATGAGCAGTTCTTC
abundance: few; d_gene: TRBD1; j_gene: TRBJ2-7; v_gene: TRBV3-1; CDR3aa: CASSPFGGTGAYEQYF; CDR3nt: TGTGCCAGCAGCCCTTTCGGCGGGACAGGGGCCTACGAGCAGTACTTC
abundance: many; d_gene: -; j_gene: TRBJ2-3; v_gene: TRBV15; CDR3aa: CATSRGQAITDTQYF; CDR3nt: TGTGCCACCAGCAGAGGACAGGCAATCACAGATACGCAGTATTTT
abundance: many; d_gene: TRBD2; j_gene: TRBJ2-1; v_gene: TRBV4-3; CDR3aa: CASSQGGGSYNEQFF; CDR3nt: TGCGCCAGCAGCCAAGGCGGGGGCTCCTACAATGAGCAGTTCTTC
abundance: many; d_gene: -; j_gene: TRBJ2-7; v_gene: TRBV6-2/TRBV6-3; CDR3aa: CASSYTYEQYF; CDR3nt: TGTGCCAGCAGTTACACCTACGAGCAGTACTTC
abundance: few; d_gene: TRBD2; j_gene: TRBJ2-7; v_gene: TRBV6-2/TRBV6-3; CDR3aa: CASSDLAGGPYEQYF; CDR3nt: TGTGCCAGCAGTGACCTAGCGGGAGGGCCCTACGAGCAGTACTTC
abundance: few; d_gene: -; j_gene: TRBJ2-2; v_gene: TRBV20-1; CDR3aa: CSARDHKENTGELFF; CDR3nt: TGCAGTGCTAGAGATCATAAGGAGAACACCGGGGAGCTGTTTTTT
abundance: many; d_gene: -; j_gene: TRBJ2-1; v_gene: TRBV7-2; CDR3aa: CASSLASGFNEQFF; CDR3nt: TGTGCCAGCAGCTTAGCCAGCGGGTTTAATGAGCAGTTCTTC
abundance: many; d_gene: TRBD2; j_gene: TRBJ2-1; v_gene: TRBV2; CDR3aa: CARETSGRYNEQFF; CDR3nt: TGTGCCAGAGAGACTAGCGGGCGATACAATGAGCAGTTCTTC
abundance: many; d_gene: -; j_gene: TRBJ2-3; v_gene: TRBV4-3; CDR3aa: CASSQDWGGLPSTDTQYF; CDR3nt: TGCGCCAGCAGCCAAGATTGGGGAGGACTGCCCAGCACAGATACGCAGTATTTT
abundance: few; d_gene: TRBD2; j_gene: TRBJ2-2; v_gene: TRBV12-3/TRBV12-4; CDR3aa: CASSYPSGGINEELFF; CDR3nt: TGTGCCAGCAGTTATCCTAGCGGGGGAATTAATGAGGAGCTGTTTTTT
abundance: few; d_gene: -; j_gene: TRBJ2-1; v_gene: TRBV11-1; CDR3aa: CASSLGLDGGPETDYNEQFF; CDR3nt: TGTGCCAGCAGCTTAGGACTGGACGGGGGGCCAGAGACGGACTACAATGAGCAGTTCTTC